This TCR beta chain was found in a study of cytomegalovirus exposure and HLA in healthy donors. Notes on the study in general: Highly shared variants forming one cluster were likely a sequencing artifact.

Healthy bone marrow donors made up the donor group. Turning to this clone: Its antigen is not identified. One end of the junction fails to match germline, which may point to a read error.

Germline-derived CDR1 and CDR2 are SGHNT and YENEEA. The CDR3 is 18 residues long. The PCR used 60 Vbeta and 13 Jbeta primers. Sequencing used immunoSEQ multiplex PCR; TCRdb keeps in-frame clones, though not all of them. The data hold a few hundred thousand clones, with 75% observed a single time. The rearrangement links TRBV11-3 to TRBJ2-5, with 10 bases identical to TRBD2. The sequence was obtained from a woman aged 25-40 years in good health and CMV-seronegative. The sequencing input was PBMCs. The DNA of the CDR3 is TGTGCCATCAGCTCCTTTAAGGCCGAGCGGGGGGGACAAGAGACCCAGTACTTC. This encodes CAISSFKAERGGQETQYF.